This is a list of T cell receptor beta chains from one sample in a study of blood T cell repertoires in COVID-19. Data came from immunoSEQ multiplex PCR; TCRdb stores just in-frame clones and leaves some out. This table has 9,500 to 15,000 clones, about nine tenths appearing once. The sequencing input was peripheral blood. Receptors originate from a man between 65 and 85 years old with active COVID-19. Each CDR3 is given with its conserved first and last residue. D genes are given only for firm matches. Some rows mark clone size as missing; the rest say once, few, many or name a class of expanded clone.

TRBV7-2	-	-	TRBJ1-1	CASSLGVRGTEAFF	TGTGCCAGCAGCTTAGGGGTACGGGGCACTGAAGCTTTCTTT
TRBV4-3	once	TRBD1	TRBJ2-2	CASSQERTGPLNTGELFF	TGCGCCAGCAGCCAAGAGCGGACAGGGCCTTTAAACACCGGGGAGCTGTTTTTT
TRBV9	-	TRBD2	TRBJ2-7	CASSVSSGRMDEQYF	TGTGCCAGCAGCGTGTCTAGCGGGAGGATGGACGAGCAGTACTTC
TRBV6-4	-	TRBD1	TRBJ2-1	CASSGDRSNNEQFF	TGTGCCAGCAGCGGGGACAGGAGTAACAATGAGCAGTTCTTC
TRBV21-1	-	-	TRBJ2-1	CASSKGTGKGNEQFF	TGTGCCAGCAGCAAAGGGACAGGAAAAGGCAATGAGCAGTTCTTC
TRBV5-1	-	TRBD2	TRBJ2-1	CASSFSGTSSNEQFF	TGCGCCAGCAGCTTCTCCGGGACTAGCTCCAATGAGCAGTTCTTC
TRBV5-1	-	-	TRBJ1-2	CASSLSDSSGYTF	TGCGCCAGCAGCTTATCGGACAGCAGTGGCTACACCTTC
TRBV10-3	-	TRBD2	TRBJ2-7	CATGEQRERSYEQYF	TGTGCCACAGGGGAGCAGCGGGAGAGATCCTACGAGCAGTACTTC
TRBV7-9	-	TRBD1	TRBJ1-1	CASSRTNRGRAKNTEAFF	TGTGCCAGCAGCAGAACAAACAGGGGGCGTGCGAAAAACACTGAAGCTTTCTTT
TRBV7-2	once	TRBD1	TRBJ2-7	CASSPGQAVNEQYF	TGTGCCAGCAGCCCGGGACAGGCTGTCAACGAGCAGTACTTC